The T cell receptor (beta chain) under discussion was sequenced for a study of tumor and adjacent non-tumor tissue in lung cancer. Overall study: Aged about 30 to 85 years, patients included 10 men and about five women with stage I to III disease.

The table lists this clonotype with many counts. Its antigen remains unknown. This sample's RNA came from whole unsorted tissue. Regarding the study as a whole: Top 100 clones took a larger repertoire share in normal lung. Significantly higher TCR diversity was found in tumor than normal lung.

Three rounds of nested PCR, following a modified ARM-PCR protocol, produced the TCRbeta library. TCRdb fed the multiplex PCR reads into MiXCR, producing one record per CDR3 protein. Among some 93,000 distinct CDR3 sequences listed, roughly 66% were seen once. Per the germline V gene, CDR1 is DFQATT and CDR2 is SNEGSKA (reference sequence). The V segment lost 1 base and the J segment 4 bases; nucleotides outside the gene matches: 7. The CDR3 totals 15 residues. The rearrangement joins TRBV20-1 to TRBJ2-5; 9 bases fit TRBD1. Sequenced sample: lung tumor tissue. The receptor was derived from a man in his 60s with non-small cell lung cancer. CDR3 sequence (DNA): TGCAGTGCTAGAGTCCCGGGACAGGGAACAGAGACCCAGTACTTC. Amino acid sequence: CSARVPGQGTETQYF.